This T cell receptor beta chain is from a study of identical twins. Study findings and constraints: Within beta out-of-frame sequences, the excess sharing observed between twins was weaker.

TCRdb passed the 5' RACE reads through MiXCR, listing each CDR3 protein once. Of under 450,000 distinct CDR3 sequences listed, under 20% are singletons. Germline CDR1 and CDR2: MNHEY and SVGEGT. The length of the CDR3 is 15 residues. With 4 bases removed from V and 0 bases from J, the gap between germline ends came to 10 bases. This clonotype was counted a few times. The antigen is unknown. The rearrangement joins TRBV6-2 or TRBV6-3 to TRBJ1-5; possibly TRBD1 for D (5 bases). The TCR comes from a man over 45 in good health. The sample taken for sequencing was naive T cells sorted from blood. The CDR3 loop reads CASSSTGHSNQPQHF. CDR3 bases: TGTGCCAGCAGTTCTACAGGCCATAGCAATCAGCCCCAGCATTTT.